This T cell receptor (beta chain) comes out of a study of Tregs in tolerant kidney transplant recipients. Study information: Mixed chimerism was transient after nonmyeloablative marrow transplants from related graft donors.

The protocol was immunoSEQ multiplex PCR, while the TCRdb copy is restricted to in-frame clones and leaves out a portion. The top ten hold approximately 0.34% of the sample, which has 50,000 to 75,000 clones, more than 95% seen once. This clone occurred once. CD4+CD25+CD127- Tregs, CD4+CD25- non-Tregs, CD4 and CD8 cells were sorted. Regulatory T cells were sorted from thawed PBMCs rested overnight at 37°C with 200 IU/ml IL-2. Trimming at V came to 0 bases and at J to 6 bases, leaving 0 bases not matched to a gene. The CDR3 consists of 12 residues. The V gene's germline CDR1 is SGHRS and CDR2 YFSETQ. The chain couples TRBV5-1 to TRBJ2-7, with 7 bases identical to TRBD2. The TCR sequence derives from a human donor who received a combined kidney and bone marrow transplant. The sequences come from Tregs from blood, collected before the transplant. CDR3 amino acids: CASSLGEGEQYF. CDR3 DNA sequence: TGCGCCAGCAGCTTGGGGGAGGGCGAGCAGTACTTC.